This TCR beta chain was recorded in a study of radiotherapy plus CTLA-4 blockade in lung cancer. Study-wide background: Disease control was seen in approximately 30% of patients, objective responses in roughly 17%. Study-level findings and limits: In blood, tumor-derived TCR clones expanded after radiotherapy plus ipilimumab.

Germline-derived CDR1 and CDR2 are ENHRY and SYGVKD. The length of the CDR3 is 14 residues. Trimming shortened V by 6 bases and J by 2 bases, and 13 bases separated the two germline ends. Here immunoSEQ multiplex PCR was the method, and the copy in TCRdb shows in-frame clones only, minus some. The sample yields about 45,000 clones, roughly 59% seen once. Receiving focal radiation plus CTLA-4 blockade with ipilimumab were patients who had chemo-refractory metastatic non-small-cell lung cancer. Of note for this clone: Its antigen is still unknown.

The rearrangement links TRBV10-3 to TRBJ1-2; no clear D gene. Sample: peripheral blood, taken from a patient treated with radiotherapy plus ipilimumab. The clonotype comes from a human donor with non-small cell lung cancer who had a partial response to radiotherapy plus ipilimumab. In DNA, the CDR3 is TGTGCCATCAGCGAGGACGGGTCGAACTATGGCTACACCTTC. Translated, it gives CAISEDGSNYGYTF.